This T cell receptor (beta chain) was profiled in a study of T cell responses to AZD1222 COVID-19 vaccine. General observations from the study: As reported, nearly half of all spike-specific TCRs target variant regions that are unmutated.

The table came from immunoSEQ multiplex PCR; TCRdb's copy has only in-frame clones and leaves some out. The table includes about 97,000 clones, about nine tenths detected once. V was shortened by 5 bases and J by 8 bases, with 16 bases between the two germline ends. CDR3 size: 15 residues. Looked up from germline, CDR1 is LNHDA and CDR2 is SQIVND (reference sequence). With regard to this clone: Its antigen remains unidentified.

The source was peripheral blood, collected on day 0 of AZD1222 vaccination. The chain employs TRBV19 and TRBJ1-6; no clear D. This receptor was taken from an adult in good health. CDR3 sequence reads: CASSFSSGLDSPLHF. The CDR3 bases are TGTGCCAGTAGTTTCAGTTCGGGGTTGGATTCACCCCTCCACTTT.